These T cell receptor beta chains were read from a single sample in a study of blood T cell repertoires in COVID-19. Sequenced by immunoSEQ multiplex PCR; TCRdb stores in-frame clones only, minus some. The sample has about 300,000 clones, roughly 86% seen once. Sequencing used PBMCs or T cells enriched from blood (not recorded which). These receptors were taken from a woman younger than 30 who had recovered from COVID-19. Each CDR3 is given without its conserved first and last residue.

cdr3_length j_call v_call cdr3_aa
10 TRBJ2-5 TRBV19 ASSDRGETQY
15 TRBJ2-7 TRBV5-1 ASSPTGLAGGPYEQY
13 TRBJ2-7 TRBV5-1 ASSLDQGAFYEQY
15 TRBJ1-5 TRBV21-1 ASSKARSQGASQPQH
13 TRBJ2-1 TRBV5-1 ASSPPGGSYNEQF
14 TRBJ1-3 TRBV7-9 ASSPHTDRRGNTIY
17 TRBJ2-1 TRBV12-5 ASGLAVGLAGSSYNEQF
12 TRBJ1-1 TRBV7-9 ASTPGGTDTEAF
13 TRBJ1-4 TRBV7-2 ASSPTGSTNEKLF
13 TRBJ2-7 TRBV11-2 ASSLDSGGPYEQY
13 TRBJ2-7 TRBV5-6 ASSESQLQSYEQY
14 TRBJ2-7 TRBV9 ASSVGSGPTFGEQY
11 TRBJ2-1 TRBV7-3 ASSPPGGNEQF
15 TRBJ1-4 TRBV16 ASSPGGVLATNEKLF
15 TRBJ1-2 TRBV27 ASSSHASGQHNYGYT
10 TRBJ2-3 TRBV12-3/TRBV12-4 ASSRVPDTQY
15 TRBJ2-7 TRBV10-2 ASSEIPRTSGRNEQY
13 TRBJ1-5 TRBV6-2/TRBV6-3 ASSPPARSKQPQH
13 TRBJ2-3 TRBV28 ASSEVGVSTDTQY
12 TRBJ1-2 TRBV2 ASSDGQGAVGYT